This T cell receptor (beta chain) appears in the sequencing data of a study of cytomegalovirus exposure and HLA in healthy donors. At the level of the study: Genotyping of 300 to 450 donors showed that around 85% belonged to the Caucasian-associated ancestry cluster.

PCR involved 60 Vbeta and 13 Jbeta primers. Measured with immunoSEQ multiplex PCR; TCRdb has only the in-frame clones, and not every one. The sample holds 45,000 to 60,000 clones. V lost 1 base and J lost 3; bases outside the gene matches: 3. The CDR3 length is 14 residues. Per the germline V gene, CDR1 is GTSNPN and CDR2 is SVGIG (reference sequence). General study points: As a later analysis showed, several of the most significant clusters appeared to be linked to common viral pathogens. Accounts indicate the classifier identified cytomegalovirus status with strong specificity and sensitivity. An analysis that was carried out later associated 15,000 to 20,000 TCR beta sequences with HLA alleles at 0.05 false discovery rate.

Note on this clone: Its specificity is unknown.

The TCR originated in a male donor in good health and CMV-seronegative. The sequencing input was PBMCs. V gene TRBV30 combines with J gene TRBJ1-5; TRBD1 agrees at 7 bases. Here the CDR3 DNA reads TGTGCCTGGAGTGGGACAGGAACCAATCAGCCCCAGCATTTT. The encoded protein is CAWSGTGTNQPQHF.